This T cell receptor (beta chain) was captured in a study of shared clonotypes between healthy human individuals. Overall study results and limits: Roughly 5% of naive CD4 clonotypes were common to a handful of donors. Enrolling few donors narrowed the genetic and exposure-history diversity that was represented.

Subsets obtained from CD4+ cells comprised CD45RA+ naive and CD45RA-negative memory cells. Several immunoSEQ plates held equal portions of the genomic DNA taken from each subset. The repertoire was sequenced with immunoSEQ multiplex PCR; TCRdb's copy has only in-frame clones and lacks some. The repertoire holds about a million clones, with 70% to 80% as singletons. In regard to this clone: Its target is not known.

This TCR was recovered from a man aged 18 to 35 in good health. Some clones in this sample may be carry-over from other donors' samples. The sample taken for sequencing was memory CD4+ T cells from PBMCs. Documented subset: CD45RA-negative fraction.

The CDR3 nucleotides read TGTGCCAGCAGCTCTCCCGGACTAGCGGGTAATGAGCAGTTCTTC. It specifies CASSSPGLAGNEQFF. The J gene is TRBJ2-1, the V gene TRBV7-3, with 11 nucleotides matching TRBD2. J lost 7 bases, V lost 4 bases, and 6 bases had no gene match. Germline loops: CDR1 SGHTA, CDR2 FQGTGA. The CDR3 has 15 amino acids.